This T cell receptor (beta chain) is drawn from a study of blood T cells in healthy people across ages. Study results and limitations: In long-lived donors, naive CD4+ cell counts and diversity exceeded those of aged donors.

With a J-beta primer mix and a sample-barcoded 5' primer, a second PCR ran about 6 to 11 cycles. From the 5' RACE reads, TCRdb called clonotypes with MiXCR, one entry per CDR3 protein. The sample has about 500,000 distinct CDR3 sequences; approximately 25% are singletons. On this clonotype itself: Its antigen is unknown.

The CDR3 runs to 14 residues. Germline assignment: CDR1 SGHDN and CDR2 FVKESK. V was trimmed by 0 bases and J by 1 base, leaving 6 bases between them. The same sample was also studied in work on T cells of mothers and their children. From that study: The yield was over 8.5 million TCR beta CDR3 reads from each mother and roughly 3 million from each child.

The source is a boy between 5 and 17 years old in good health. Sequenced material: blood. The rearrangement uses TRBV14 and TRBJ1-1; D ambiguous. This chain's CDR3 is CASSQDLTNTEAFF. CDR3 in DNA: TGTGCCAGCAGCCAAGACCTGACGAACACTGAAGCTTTCTTT.